Shown below are 24 T cell receptor beta chains from a single sample sequenced in a study of T cell clonotyping in hematopoietic cell transplantation. Produced via immunoSEQ multiplex PCR; TCRdb's table is partial and in-frame only. The table has tens of thousands of clones, around 90% seen once; the top ten hold 9.5% to 12%. The sample consisted of PBMCs, taken 100 days after allogeneic stem cell transplant. The receptors derive from a female patient in her 50s who had an allogeneic stem cell transplant from a related donor, so the T cells may come from the graft donor. Some clones in this sample may be carry-over from other donors' samples.

The rearrangement links TRBV9 to TRBJ2-2; 11 positions match TRBD2. CDR1 and CDR2 (germline): SGDLS, YYNGEE. V lost 2 bases to trimming and J lost 7 bases; unmatched junction nucleotides: 4. The CDR3 is made up of 15 amino acids. CDR3 nucleotide sequence: TGTGCCAGCAGCGTTAGCGGGGGGGCTGGCGGGGAGCTGTTTTTT. This codes for CASSVSGGAGGELFF.

This chain connects TRBV11-2 to TRBJ2-3, with D uncertain. CDR3 length: 12 residues. V dropped 4 bases and J dropped 2 bases, with 4 bases sitting between them. Germline values: CDR1 SGHAT, CDR2 FQNNGV. CDR3 nucleotides: TGTGCCAGCAGCTCCCTCACAGATACGCAGTATTTT. Its translation is CASSSLTDTQYF.

The chain uses TRBV7-3 and TRBJ2-1; possibly TRBD1 or TRBD2 for D (5 bases each). The ends were cut back, 5 bases at V and 0 bases at J, with 14 bases in the middle. CDR1 and CDR2 (germline): SGHTA, FQGTGA. The CDR3 spans 16 residues. The CDR3 loop reads CASSPRDRSSYNEQFF. The CDR3 DNA is TGTGCCAGCAGCCCGAGGGACCGTAGCTCCTACAATGAGCAGTTCTTC.

Within the sample, this clone is medium-sized (0.01 to 0.1%). The rearrangement uses TRBV10-3 and TRBJ1-1, with D possibly TRBD1 on 5 matching bases. Germline CDR1 ENHRY, CDR2 SYGVKD. The germline V and J ends were trimmed by 3 bases and 3 bases, with 14 bases remaining between them. The CDR3 is made up of 15 amino acids. CDR3 loop: CAISEAGALDTEAFF. In nucleotides, the CDR3 is TGTGCCATCAGTGAAGCCGGGGCCTTGGACACTGAAGCTTTCTTT.

The chain links TRBV27 to TRBJ2-5; 13 bases fit TRBD2. The CDR3 loop spans 16 amino acids. Germline V gives CDR1 MNHEY, CDR2 SMNVEV (reference sequence). Unmatched junction bases numbered 6, after V lost 5 bases and J lost 3 bases. CDR3: CASSQGLAGLEETQYF. CDR3 DNA: TGTGCCAGCAGTCAGGGACTAGCGGGGTTAGAAGAGACCCAGTACTTC.

The V and J genes are TRBV7-2 and TRBJ2-5; 9 positions match TRBD2. Germline loops: CDR1 SGHTA, CDR2 FQGNSA. CDR3 length equals 16 residues. Unmatched junction bases numbered 9, after V lost 5 bases and J lost 2 bases. The CDR3 DNA reads TGTGCCAGCAGCGGCGGGCTAGCGGGATGGCAAGAGACCCAGTACTTC. Its translation: CASSGGLAGWQETQYF.

The V gene is TRBV6-1, the J gene TRBJ1-4; a possible D gene is TRBD1 (5 bases). Trimming took off 4 bases at V and 8 bases at J, with 17 bases between the two ends. The CDR3 consists of 15 residues. Germline CDR1 MNHNS, CDR2 SASEGT. CDR3 residues: CASSGTQGGREKLFF. In nucleotides, the CDR3 is TGTGCCAGCAGTGGGACCCAGGGAGGGAGGGAAAAACTGTTTTTT.

The chain carries TRBV9 and TRBJ2-5; maybe TRBD2 (6 bases). V dropped 0 bases and J dropped 5 bases, with 14 bases sitting between them. In germline, CDR1 is SGDLS, CDR2 YYNGEE. This CDR3 comprises 15 residues. The CDR3 DNA sequence: TGTGCCAGCAGCGTAGAGGGTTACCGGGGGGAGACCCAGTACTTC. It is translated as CASSVEGYRGETQYF.

V usage is TRBV11-1 and J usage is TRBJ2-7, with 7 bases aligning to TRBD1. CDR3 length: 14 residues. The germline V gene encodes CDR1 SGHAT and CDR2 FQDESV (reference sequence). The trim removed 7 bases at V and 2 bases at J, leaving 8 bases unmatched. For the CDR3, the DNA is TGTGCCAGCACCCGCGCAGGGACAGCCTACGAGCAGTACTTC. As protein: CASTRAGTAYEQYF.

The rearrangement uses TRBV5-1 and TRBJ1-2; 7 nucleotides line up with TRBD1. This CDR3 region has 15 residues. The V and J ends lost 3 bases and 7 bases, in that order; junction bases with no gene match: 12. Germline CDR1 and CDR2: SGHRS and YFSETQ. The CDR3 DNA follows: TGCGCCAGCAGCTCCCGGGACAGTAGGGTCGGTGGCTACACCTTC. As protein: CASSSRDSRVGGYTF.

This chain joins TRBV6-6 and TRBJ2-6, with D possibly matching TRBD1 (5 bases). Trimming pared 3 bases from V and 1 base from J, leaving 7 bases between. Germline CDR1 MNHNY, CDR2 SVGAGI (reference sequence). The CDR3 is 15 residues long. CDR3 loop: CASSYQGSGANVLTF. The CDR3 DNA reads as TGTGCCAGCAGTTATCAGGGATCTGGGGCCAACGTCCTGACTTTC.

The V call is TRBV5-1, the J call TRBJ1-2; D unclear. The V end lost 6 bases, the J end lost 2 bases, and 11 bases lay between the germline ends. In germline, CDR1 is SGHRS, CDR2 YFSETQ. The CDR3 length is 13 residues. The CDR3 region has the DNA TGCGCCAGCACCCCGCAATCGAACTATGGCTACACCTTC. Amino acid sequence: CASTPQSNYGYTF. The variable domain in full, completed from reference TRBV5-1 and TRBJ1-2, reads KAGVTQTPRYLIKTRGQQVTLSCSPISGHRSVSWYQQTPGQGLQFLFEYFSETQRNKGNFPGRFSGRQFSNSRSEMNVSTLELGDSALYLCASTPQSNYGYTFGSGTRLTVV.

This chain connects TRBV27 to TRBJ1-1; 9 bases are a match to TRBD1. Unmatched junction bases numbered 5, after V lost 5 bases and J lost 10 bases. This CDR3 region has 12 residues. Per germline, CDR1 MNHEY and CDR2 SMNVEV (reference sequence). The CDR3 region is CASSNRGLVAFF. Here the CDR3 DNA reads TGTGCCAGCAGTAACAGGGGGCTCGTAGCTTTCTTT.

V and J are TRBV4-2 and TRBJ1-1; tentative D call: TRBD1 (5 bases). Trimming stripped 0 bases from V and 0 bases from J, with 8 bases between. The length of the CDR3 is 15 residues. CDR1 is LGHNA and CDR2 is YNFKEQ in the germline V gene. The CDR3 is CASSQDQGMNTEAFF. The CDR3, as DNA: TGTGCCAGCAGCCAAGATCAGGGTATGAACACTGAAGCTTTCTTT.

The V call is TRBV5-6, the J call TRBJ1-2, with D unclear. The V and J ends lost 4 bases and 4 bases respectively, with 5 bases between them. This CDR3 is 11 amino acids long. From germline, CDR1 is SGHDT and CDR2 YYEEEE. For the CDR3, the DNA is TGTGCCAGCAGCGCGGGCTATGGCTACACCTTC. This codes for CASSAGYGYTF.

This clone was seen once. The V and J genes are TRBV5-1 and TRBJ2-3; D ambiguous. The V end lost 5 bases, the J end lost 1 base, and 17 bases lay between the germline ends. The germline V gene has CDR1 SGHRS and CDR2 YFSETQ. This CDR3 has 16 residues. The CDR3 here is CASSQSNELGTDTQYF. CDR3 coding DNA: TGCGCCAGCAGTCAATCGAACGAGCTAGGCACAGATACGCAGTATTTT.

The V and J genes are TRBV28 and TRBJ1-2; 10 bases match TRBD1. With 5 bases clipped from V and 4 bases from J, the junction kept 4 bases outside the gene matches. The CDR3 sequence is 14 residues long. Germline loops: CDR1 MDHEN, CDR2 SYDVKM. CDR3 coding DNA: TGTGCCAGCAGTCGACAGGGGGCCTTCTATGGCTACACCTTC. Translated: CASSRQGAFYGYTF.

The gene calls are TRBV10-3 and TRBJ1-2; D uncertain. The germline gives CDR1 ENHRY, CDR2 SYGVKD. V lost 4 bases and J lost 4, with 10 bases in between. The CDR3 is made up of 13 amino acids. CDR3 loop: CAISGPGSYGYTF. In nucleotides, the CDR3 is TGTGCCATCAGTGGCCCCGGGAGCTATGGCTACACCTTC.

The V call is TRBV10-2, the J call TRBJ2-1; D gene unclear. The CDR3 loop spans 14 amino acids. The V gene's germline CDR1 is WSHSY and CDR2 SAAADI. V gave up 6 bases and J gave up 5 bases, with 14 bases separating them. CDR3 region: CASRESAGDNEQFF. CDR3 coding DNA: TGCGCCAGCAGAGAAAGCGCTGGGGACAATGAGCAGTTCTTC.

The CDR3 DNA sequence: TGCGCCAGCAGCCCGCTGGGACTAGCGGGGCCCACCTACGAGCAGTACTTC. It is translated as CASSPLGLAGPTYEQYF. This chain links TRBV4-1 with TRBJ2-7, with TRBD2 matching over 13 bases. V lost 4 bases, J lost 2 bases, and 8 bases stayed unmatched. The germline CDR1 and CDR2 sequences are MGHRA and YSYEKL. The CDR3 is 17 residues long.

The chain recombines TRBV19 with TRBJ1-5; possibly TRBD1 for D (6 bases). Germline loops: CDR1 LNHDA, CDR2 SQIVND (reference sequence). The CDR3 is made up of 17 amino acids. The ends were cut back, 5 bases at V and 6 bases at J, with 23 bases in the middle. The CDR3 protein is CASSPLRVAGGGQPQHF. CDR3 nucleotides: TGTGCCAGTAGTCCCCTGAGGGTGGCGGGGGGCGGTCAGCCCCAGCATTTT.

This chain connects TRBV28 to TRBJ1-2, with TRBD1 matching 11 bases. Germline-derived CDR1 and CDR2 are MDHEN and SYDVKM. The trim removed 6 bases at V and 3 bases at J, leaving 3 bases unmatched. CDR3 length: 14 amino acids. The CDR3, as DNA: TGTGCCAGCAGGGACAGGGGGCCGGACTATGGCTACACCTTC. Translation gives CASRDRGPDYGYTF.

The genes are TRBV11-2 and TRBJ2-7, with TRBD2 matching 10 bases. CDR1 SGHAT and CDR2 FQNNGV come from the germline V gene. This CDR3 is built from 15 residues. V dropped 5 bases and J dropped 4; count of bases not matched to a gene: 8. CDR3 coding DNA: TGTGCCAGCAGCCAGAGCGGGGGGGCGGGGTACGAGCAGTACTTC. Translated: CASSQSGGAGYEQYF.

The chain links TRBV19 to TRBJ1-5; D is perhaps TRBD1 (6 bases). This CDR3 contains 15 residues. V dropped 6 bases and J dropped 0 bases, with 12 bases sitting between them. Germline loops: CDR1 LNHDA, CDR2 SQIVND (reference sequence). The CDR3 DNA is TGTGCCAGTAGGTGGACAGATTATAGCAATCAGCCCCAGCATTTT. This translates into CASRWTDYSNQPQHF.